This TCR beta chain was profiled in a study of siplizumab effects on memory and regulatory T cells. Findings of the study overall: Most proliferating CD4+ or CD8+ clones, roughly 80-97%, had no naive or memory assignment. Siplizumab significantly decreased alloreactive sequences from unstimulated CD4+ memory cells. Among alloreactive clones, only a minor fraction mapped to unstimulated subsets.

Turning to this clone: Its antigen is unidentified.

Repertoires were generated with immunoSEQ multiplex PCR, while TCRdb's copy carries only in-frame clones and drops some. The sample includes fewer than 110,000 clones, 80% to 95% of them seen just once. The germline V gene encodes CDR1 DFQATT and CDR2 SNEGSKA (reference sequence). The CDR3 runs 11 residues. The rearrangement joins TRBV20-1 to TRBJ2-5; the D is unclear. The sequence was collected from a human donor in good health. The sequencing sample was made of non-Treg CD4+ T cells sorted from blood. This CDR3 reads CSVGFQETQYF. The CDR3 nucleotides read TGCAGCGTGGGGTTCCAAGAGACCCAGTACTTC.